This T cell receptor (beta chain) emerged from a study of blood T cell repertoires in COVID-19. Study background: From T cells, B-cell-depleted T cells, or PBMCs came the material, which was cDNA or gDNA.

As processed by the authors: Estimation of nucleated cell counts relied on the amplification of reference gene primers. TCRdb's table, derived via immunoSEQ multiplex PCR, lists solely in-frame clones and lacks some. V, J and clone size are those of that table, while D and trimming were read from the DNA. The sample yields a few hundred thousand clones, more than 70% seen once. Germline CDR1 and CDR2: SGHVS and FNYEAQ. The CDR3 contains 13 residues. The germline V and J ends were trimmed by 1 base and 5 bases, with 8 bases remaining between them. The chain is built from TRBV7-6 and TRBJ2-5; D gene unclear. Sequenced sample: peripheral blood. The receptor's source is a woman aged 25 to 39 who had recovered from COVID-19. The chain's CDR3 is CASSLGSSETQYF. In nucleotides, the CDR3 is TGTGCCAGCAGCTTAGGGTCTAGTGAGACCCAGTACTTC.